This passage covers 31 T cell receptor beta chains from one sample sequenced in a study of shared clonotypes between healthy human individuals. Naive CD8 populations comprised CD45RO-negative cells positively selected for CCR7, excluding terminally differentiated effector memory CD45RA+ cells. Repertoires were generated with immunoSEQ multiplex PCR, while TCRdb's copy carries only in-frame clones and drops some. The sample consists of roughly 2 million clones, roughly 95% of them appearing once. Sequencing was performed on naive CD8+ T cells sorted from blood. These receptors were obtained from a man aged 18 to 30 in good health.

The chain is built from TRBV6-6 and TRBJ2-1; TRBD1 aligns across 7 bases. The germline gives CDR1 MNHNY, CDR2 SVGAGI (reference sequence). CDR3 length: 13 residues. The trim removed 10 bases at V and 2 bases at J, leaving 5 bases unmatched. The DNA of the CDR3 is TGTGCCACTGGGGACAGTGCCTACAATGAGCAGTTCTTC. This encodes CATGDSAYNEQFF.

The J gene is TRBJ1-2, the V gene TRBV9; D unclear. The germline V gene has CDR1 SGDLS and CDR2 YYNGEE. The V end lost 2 bases, the J end lost 4 bases, and 6 bases lay between the germline ends. This CDR3 comprises 12 residues. CDR3 DNA sequence: TGTGCCAGCAGCGTTCCGGCCTATGGCTACACCTTC. Translated, it gives CASSVPAYGYTF. Looking up the rest from reference TRBV9 and TRBJ1-2 gives the full variable domain: DSGVTQTPKHLITATGQRVTLRCSPRSGDLSVYWYQQSLDQGLQFLIQYYNGEERAKGNILERFSAQQFPDLHSELNLSSLELGDSALYFCASSVPAYGYTFGSGTRLTVV.

The J gene is TRBJ1-2, the V gene TRBV6-6, with 9 bases that match TRBD1. Per the germline V gene, CDR1 is MNHNY and CDR2 is SVGAGI (reference sequence). Losses at the gene ends were 7 bases for V and 6 bases for J; bases not matched to a gene: 6. This CDR3 contains 13 residues. The DNA of the CDR3 is TGTGCCAGCATACAGGGGGCGCGGGATGGCTACACCTTC. This gives the protein CASIQGARDGYTF.

The chain couples TRBV11-2 to TRBJ2-5; D might be TRBD1 (5 bases). This CDR3 has 15 residues. The V end lost 3 bases, the J end lost 5 bases, and 16 bases lay between the germline ends. The germline gives CDR1 SGHAT, CDR2 FQNNGV. The CDR3 reads CASSLDRGHGETQYF. CDR3 nucleotide sequence: TGTGCCAGCAGCTTGGATAGGGGTCATGGCGAGACCCAGTACTTC.

The V call is TRBV5-6, the J call TRBJ1-6, with D maybe TRBD1 (5 bases). V lost 1 base to trimming and J lost 7 bases, with 12 bases between them. Germline values: CDR1 SGHDT, CDR2 YYEEEE. There are 15 residues in the CDR3. CDR3 region: CASSLYQGLNSPLHF. CDR3 nucleotides: TGTGCCAGCAGCTTGTACCAGGGCCTCAATTCACCCCTCCACTTT.

V is TRBV7-3 and J is TRBJ1-1; weak D call: TRBD1 (5 bases). The CDR3 is 14 residues long. Germline assignment: CDR1 SGHTA and CDR2 FQGTGA. V dropped 4 bases and J dropped 1 base, with 10 bases sitting between them. The CDR3 DNA sequence: TGTGCCAGCAGCTACGGGACTGCGAACACTGAAGCTTTCTTT. Translation: CASSYGTANTEAFF.

A note on this clone: Other DNA sequences in this specimen translate into the identical CDR3. The chain uses TRBV7-9 and TRBJ2-3; D might be TRBD1 (6 bases). The CDR3 totals 15 residues. The germline CDR1 and CDR2 sequences are SEHNR and FQNEAQ (reference sequence). Trimming took off 1 base at V and 2 bases at J, with 10 bases between the two ends. Here the CDR3 reads CASSLVQGLTDTQYF. The DNA of the CDR3 is TGTGCCAGCAGCTTAGTCCAGGGGCTCACAGATACGCAGTATTTT.

The chain employs TRBV6-6 and TRBJ1-1; weak D call: TRBD1 (5 bases). V lost 7 bases to trimming and J lost 6 bases, with 15 bases between them. Germline V gene data show CDR1 as MNHNY and CDR2 as SVGAGI (reference sequence). The CDR3 runs to 13 residues. Written as DNA, the CDR3 is TGTGCCAGCACCGACATCGGGGGACCTGAAGCTTTCTTT. Amino acid sequence: CASTDIGGPEAFF.

The J gene is TRBJ2-2, the V gene TRBV10-1; the match to TRBD2 covers 9 bases. With 9 bases clipped from V and 2 bases from J, the junction kept 4 bases outside the gene matches. The CDR3 is 14 amino acids. In germline, CDR1 is WNHNN, CDR2 SYGVQD (reference sequence). Written as DNA, the CDR3 is TGCGCCAGACCGACTAGCGGCAACACCGGGGAGCTGTTTTTT. It yields the protein CARPTSGNTGELFF.

The CDR3 DNA is TGTGCCTCTAGGCCGGGAGGGAGCACAGATACGCAGTATTTT. This encodes CASRPGGSTDTQYF. The V gene is TRBV9, the J gene TRBJ2-3; TRBD2 agrees at 8 bases. CDR3 length: 14 amino acids. Germline values: CDR1 SGDLS, CDR2 YYNGEE. After removal of 10 bases from V and 0 bases from J, the junction contained 7 bases not matched to a gene.

This clone was counted a single time. The chain joins TRBV2 to TRBJ2-3, with TRBD2 matching 8 bases. CDR1 SNHLY and CDR2 FYNNEI come from the germline V gene. The CDR3 is 15 residues long. The J segment lost 3 bases and the V segment lost 5 bases, leaving 7 bases of the junction unmatched. CDR3 nucleotide sequence: TGTGCCAGCAGTTGGTCGGGACTAGTTACAGATACGCAGTATTTT. This gives the protein CASSWSGLVTDTQYF. The variable domain in full, with the rest retrieved from reference TRBV2 and TRBJ2-3, is EPEVTQTPSHQVTQMGQEVILRCVPISNHLYFYWYRQILGQKVEFLVSFYNNEISEKSEIFDDQFSVERPDGSNFTLKIRSTKLEDSAMYFCASSWSGLVTDTQYFGPGTRLTVL.

This rearrangement joins TRBV5-5 to TRBJ2-7, with D possibly matching TRBD2 (6 bases). The V and J ends lost 2 bases and 5 bases respectively, with 17 bases between them. This CDR3 contains 15 residues. Germline-derived CDR1 and CDR2 are SGHKS and YYEKEE (reference sequence). The CDR3 DNA is TGTGCCAGCAGCTTCGGCGGGACCCCAATGGACGAGCAGTACTTC. It is translated as CASSFGGTPMDEQYF.

The chain recombines TRBV30 with TRBJ2-7; no clear D gene. The CDR3 length is 11 residues. The germline gives CDR1 GTSNPN, CDR2 SVGIG (reference sequence). V was clipped by 3 bases and J by 6 bases, with 9 bases between them. This CDR3 reads CAWRTSGEQYF. The CDR3 DNA reads as TGTGCCTGGAGGACGAGTGGCGAGCAGTACTTC.

This chain links TRBV6-1 with TRBJ2-7; TRBD1 aligns across 10 bases. This CDR3 comprises 17 residues. Germline V gene data show CDR1 as MNHNS and CDR2 as SASEGT. Losses at the gene ends were 2 bases for V and 5 bases for J; bases not matched to a gene: 12. The CDR3 DNA reads TGTGCCAGCAGTGAACTAATTGACGGGGGACAGGGGAACGAGCAGTACTTC. This codes for CASSELIDGGQGNEQYF.

J is TRBJ1-5 and V is TRBV14; D perhaps matches TRBD1 (5 bases). Germline lookup yields CDR1 SGHDN and CDR2 FVKESK. Trimming pared 1 base from V and 6 bases from J, leaving 10 bases between. This CDR3 has 14 residues. CDR3 sequence: CASSQVGVGQPQHF. DNA of the CDR3: TGTGCCAGCAGCCAAGTAGGGGTCGGTCAGCCCCAGCATTTT.

About this clone: Different DNA sequences within this sample yield the same CDR3. This chain links TRBV9 with TRBJ2-7; D remains unclear. V was clipped by 0 bases and J by 2 bases, with 9 bases between them. Germline V CDR1 and CDR2: SGDLS, YYNGEE. This CDR3 is 14 amino acids long. CDR3 sequence (DNA): TGTGCCAGCAGCGTAGCAGGTGTTACCTACGAGCAGTACTTC. Protein sequence: CASSVAGVTYEQYF.

The chain links TRBV7-8 to TRBJ1-1; TRBD1 aligns across 10 bases. V was clipped by 5 bases and J by 1 base; unmatched bases: 7. Germline CDR1 and CDR2: SGHVS and FQNEAQ. The CDR3 consists of 16 residues. CDR3 sequence (DNA): TGTGCCAGCAGCACCCCCGGGACAGGGGAGAACACTGAAGCTTTCTTT. As protein: CASSTPGTGENTEAFF.

This clone was detected once. The chain employs TRBV2 and TRBJ2-3; D is undetermined. Germline CDR1 is SNHLY and CDR2 is FYNNEI. V gave up 4 bases and J gave up 1 base, with 12 bases separating them. CDR3 length: 15 residues. CDR3 bases: TGTGCCAGCAGTGTTGTGTTGACGGGCACAGATACGCAGTATTTT. Translation: CASSVVLTGTDTQYF. Together with reference TRBV2 and TRBJ2-3, the CDR3 gives the full variable domain: EPEVTQTPSHQVTQMGQEVILRCVPISNHLYFYWYRQILGQKVEFLVSFYNNEISEKSEIFDDQFSVERPDGSNFTLKIRSTKLEDSAMYFCASSVVLTGTDTQYFGPGTRLTVL.

V and J are TRBV28 and TRBJ2-7, with 10 bases that match TRBD1. The CDR3 contains 15 residues. After removal of 3 bases from V and 3 bases from J, the junction contained 5 bases not matched to a gene. CDR1 and CDR2 (germline): MDHEN, SYDVKM. The CDR3 sequence is CASSLPRDRGYEQYF. CDR3 DNA: TGTGCCAGCAGTTTGCCCCGGGACAGGGGCTACGAGCAGTACTTC.

The V and J genes are TRBV9 and TRBJ2-2; D is unresolved. V gave up 0 bases and J gave up 7 bases, with 4 bases separating them. The germline V gene encodes CDR1 SGDLS and CDR2 YYNGEE. This CDR3 is built from 12 residues. CDR3 sequence (DNA): TGTGCCAGCAGCGTAGATAACGGGGAGCTGTTTTTT. This encodes CASSVDNGELFF. The variable domain in full, completed from reference TRBV9 and TRBJ2-2, reads DSGVTQTPKHLITATGQRVTLRCSPRSGDLSVYWYQQSLDQGLQFLIQYYNGEERAKGNILERFSAQQFPDLHSELNLSSLELGDSALYFCASSVDNGELFFGEGSRLTVL.

The table lists this clone with a count of one. The gene calls are TRBV27 and TRBJ2-7; D possibly corresponds to TRBD1 (5 bases). V lost 0 bases, J lost 3 bases, and 12 bases lay in between. Germline values: CDR1 MNHEY, CDR2 SMNVEV (reference sequence). This CDR3 is built from 15 residues. CDR3 residues: CASSLSAGSLYEQYF. CDR3 coding DNA: TGTGCCAGCAGTTTATCGGCAGGGTCCCTCTACGAGCAGTACTTC.

The chain employs TRBV9 and TRBJ2-7; tentative D call: TRBD1 (5 bases). V lost 0 bases, J lost 0 bases, and 7 bases lay in between. The CDR3 has 14 amino acids. Germline values: CDR1 SGDLS, CDR2 YYNGEE. The CDR3 DNA reads TGTGCCAGCAGCGTAGAGGACATCTCCTACGAGCAGTACTTC. Translating it yields CASSVEDISYEQYF. The variable domain in full, completed from reference TRBV9 and TRBJ2-7, reads DSGVTQTPKHLITATGQRVTLRCSPRSGDLSVYWYQQSLDQGLQFLIQYYNGEERAKGNILERFSAQQFPDLHSELNLSSLELGDSALYFCASSVEDISYEQYFGPGTRLTVT.

The chain is built from TRBV19 and TRBJ2-7; 14 bases are a match to TRBD2. The germline V gene encodes CDR1 LNHDA and CDR2 SQIVND (reference sequence). V was pared by 5 bases and J by 6 bases, with 6 bases of the junction left unmatched. The CDR3 is 15 amino acids. The CDR3 loop is CASSPGLAGGSEQYF. CDR3 nucleotides: TGTGCCAGTAGTCCCGGACTAGCGGGGGGATCCGAGCAGTACTTC.

J is TRBJ2-7 and V is TRBV10-3, with D perhaps matching TRBD1 (6 bases). The CDR3 is 13 amino acids. Germline V CDR1 and CDR2: ENHRY, SYGVKD. Trimming pared 4 bases from V and 2 bases from J, leaving 9 bases between. The CDR3 nucleotides read TGTGCCATCAGTGCAGGGGCCGCCTACGAGCAGTACTTC. Translation gives CAISAGAAYEQYF.

J is TRBJ1-3 and V is TRBV29-1, with 10 positions matching TRBD1. The length of the CDR3 is 15 residues. From germline, CDR1 is SQVTM and CDR2 ANQGSEA. The V and J ends lost 7 bases and 4 bases, in that order; junction bases with no gene match: 10. The CDR3 loop is CSAVKGQGFGNTIYF. CDR3 nucleotides: TGCAGCGCCGTAAAGGGACAGGGGTTCGGAAACACCATATATTTT.

This clone was found once. The V gene is TRBV5-8, the J gene TRBJ2-1; D unclear. The CDR3 covers 11 residues. Trimming shortened V by 2 bases and J by 10 bases, and 7 bases separated the two germline ends. Germline assignment: CDR1 SGHTS and CDR2 YDEGEE. The CDR3 region has the DNA TGTGCCAGCAGCTTTCCGTCCGAGCAGTTCTTC. Encoded protein: CASSFPSEQFF.

The chain couples TRBV4-3 to TRBJ2-1; TRBD2 agrees at 7 bases. With V trimmed by 0 bases and J by 1 base, 9 bases remained unmatched. Germline assignment: CDR1 LGHNA and CDR2 YSLEER. The CDR3 runs 18 residues. The CDR3 is CASSQESSGGSSYNEQFF. CDR3 bases: TGCGCCAGCAGCCAAGAGAGTTCAGGCGGGAGTTCCTACAATGAGCAGTTCTTC.

The chain combines TRBV7-9 with TRBJ1-2; unclear D gene. The CDR3 runs 13 residues. V was shortened by 9 bases and J by 0 bases, with 11 bases between the two germline ends. Germline loops: CDR1 SEHNR, CDR2 FQNEAQ (reference sequence). DNA of the CDR3: TGTGCCAGTTCGGGTGACCCTAACTATGGCTACACCTTC. Its protein is CASSGDPNYGYTF. Using reference TRBV7-9 and TRBJ1-2 for the parts outside the CDR3, the full variable domain is DTGVSQNPRHKITKRGQNVTFRCDPISEHNRLYWYRQTLGQGPEFLTYFQNEAQLEKSRLLSDRFSAERPKGSFSTLEIQRTEQGDSAMYLCASSGDPNYGYTFGSGTRLTVV.

The V and J genes are TRBV4-3 and TRBJ2-7; 10 bases agree with TRBD2. The CDR3 totals 15 residues. The trim removed 3 bases at V and 0 bases at J, leaving 2 bases unmatched. Germline CDR1 reads LGHNA; CDR2 reads YSLEER. CDR3 DNA sequence: TGCGCCAGCAGCCACGGGACTAGCGCCTCCTACGAGCAGTACTTC. The encoded protein is CASSHGTSASYEQYF.

The gene calls are TRBV7-2 and TRBJ2-4; D not certain. Between the trimmed V and J ends, which lost 5 bases and 9 bases, there was a span of 14 bases. From germline, CDR1 is SGHTA and CDR2 FQGNSA. This CDR3 has 13 amino acids. DNA for the CDR3: TGTGCCAGCAGCCCACTCGAATTCGGCATTCAGTACTTC. Its translation is CASSPLEFGIQYF.

CDR3 residues: CASSSRRESTDTQYF. The DNA for the CDR3 is TGTGCCAGCAGTTCCCGTAGGGAGAGCACAGATACGCAGTATTTT. The rearrangement uses TRBV5-6 and TRBJ2-3; perhaps TRBD2 as D (5 bases). Germline CDR1 reads SGHDT; CDR2 reads YYEEEE. This CDR3 contains 15 residues. The ends were cut back, 5 bases at V and 0 bases at J, with 13 bases in the middle.